A single T cell receptor (beta chain) is shown here with its context. No antigen is known for it. These data come from a study of blood T cells in healthy people across ages. Next came a second PCR, run for about 7 to 12 cycles, which used a sample-barcoded 5' primer along with a J-beta primer mix. TCRdb re-derived calls from the 5' RACE reads in MiXCR, one entry per CDR3 protein. In the table there are a few hundred thousand distinct CDR3 sequences, roughly 29% of which are singletons. This CDR3 contains 14 residues. V gave up 6 bases and J gave up 10 bases, with 24 bases separating them. The germline gives CDR1 DFQATT, CDR2 SNEGSKA (reference sequence). Regarding the study as a whole: Per million T cells, TCR beta diversity dropped roughly linearly as age increased. Diversity figures based on one million T cells were deemed too low.

Those donating, healthy Caucasian individuals from Russia, were aged roughly 6 to 100. The sequencing input was blood. This TCR came from a woman in her 70s in good health. J is TRBJ1-1 and V is TRBV20-1, with D possibly TRBD1 on 6 matching bases. The CDR3 sequence: CSAEDKGGTFGAFF. For the CDR3, the DNA is TGCAGTGCCGAAGATAAGGGGGGGACATTTGGAGCTTTCTTT.